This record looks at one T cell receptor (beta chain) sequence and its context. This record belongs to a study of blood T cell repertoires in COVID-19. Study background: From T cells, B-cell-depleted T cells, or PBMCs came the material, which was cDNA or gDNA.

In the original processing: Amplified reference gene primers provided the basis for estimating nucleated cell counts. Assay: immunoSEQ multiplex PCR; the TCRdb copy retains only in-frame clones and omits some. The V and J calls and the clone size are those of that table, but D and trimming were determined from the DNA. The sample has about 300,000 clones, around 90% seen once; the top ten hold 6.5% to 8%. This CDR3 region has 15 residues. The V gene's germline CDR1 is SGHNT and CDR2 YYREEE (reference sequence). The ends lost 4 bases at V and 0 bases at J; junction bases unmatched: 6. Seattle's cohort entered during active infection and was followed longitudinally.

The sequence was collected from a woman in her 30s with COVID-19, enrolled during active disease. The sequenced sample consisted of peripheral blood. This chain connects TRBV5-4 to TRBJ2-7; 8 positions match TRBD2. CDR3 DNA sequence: TGTGCCAGCAGCGCCCGGGGGGGACGCTCCTACGAGCAGTACTTC. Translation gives CASSARGGRSYEQYF. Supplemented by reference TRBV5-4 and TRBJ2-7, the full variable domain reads ETGVTQSPTHLIKTRGQQVTLRCSSQSGHNTVSWYQQALGQGPQFIFQYYREEENGRGNFPPRFSGLQFPNYSSELNVNALELDDSALYLCASSARGGRSYEQYFGPGTRLTVT.